The 27 T cell receptor beta chains below all came from one sample that was sequenced in a study of graft-versus-host responses after intestinal transplantation. The repertoire was sequenced with immunoSEQ multiplex PCR; TCRdb's copy has only in-frame clones and lacks some. The sample contains some 14,000 clones, roughly 30% of which appear only once. The material was alloreactive CD4+ T cells from a mixed lymphocyte reaction culture, obtained before intestinal transplant. Sample subset: CFSE-low proliferating T cells sorted from roughly six-day pre-transplant mixed lymphocyte reaction (GvH or HvG direction). The origin of the receptors is a human patient who received an intestinal transplant.

The V and J genes are TRBV5-1 and TRBJ2-5; 8 bases agree with TRBD1. Germline CDR1 is SGHRS and CDR2 is YFSETQ. V was clipped by 4 bases and J by 5 bases; unmatched bases: 10. This CDR3 is built from 15 residues. The CDR3 spells CASSDPAGGAETQYF. CDR3 DNA sequence: TGCGCCAGCAGCGACCCCGCAGGGGGCGCGGAGACCCAGTACTTC. Drawing the rest from reference TRBV5-1 and TRBJ2-5, the complete variable domain is KAGVTQTPRYLIKTRGQQVTLSCSPISGHRSVSWYQQTPGQGLQFLFEYFSETQRNKGNFPGRFSGRQFSNSRSEMNVSTLELGDSALYLCASSDPAGGAETQYFGPGTRLLVL.

This clone counts as medium-sized. CDR3 amino acids: CASRADGNYGYTF. The CDR3 region has the DNA TGTGCCAGCCGCGCGGATGGCAACTATGGCTACACCTTC. The V gene is TRBV6-6, the J gene TRBJ1-2; D not resolved. V lost 8 bases and J lost 2, with 12 bases in between. The CDR3 is 13 amino acids. CDR1 and CDR2 (germline): MNHNY, SVGAGI (reference sequence).

This chain connects TRBV6-6 to TRBJ1-3; D remains ambiguous. Germline V CDR1 and CDR2: MNHNY, SVGAGI (reference sequence). The germline V and J ends were trimmed by 6 bases and 2 bases, with 14 bases remaining between them. The CDR3 has 15 amino acids. CDR3 DNA: TGTGCCAGCAGATCCACAGCGGCCCCTGGAAACACCATATATTTT. Residues: CASRSTAAPGNTIYF.

In its sample, this clone ranks as medium-sized. The V and J genes are TRBV18 and TRBJ1-3; D is undetermined. CDR1 and CDR2 (germline): KGHSH, LQKENI. This CDR3 region has 17 residues. Trimming pared 0 bases from V and 0 bases from J, leaving 12 bases between. CDR3 in amino acids: CASSPPGRPPSGNTIYF. In DNA, the CDR3 is TGTGCCAGCTCACCACCAGGGAGGCCCCCCTCTGGAAACACCATATATTTT.

The rearrangement links TRBV2 to TRBJ2-3, with 13 positions matching TRBD2. This CDR3 region has 16 residues. Looked up from germline, CDR1 is SNHLY and CDR2 is FYNNEI. With 5 bases clipped from V and 5 bases from J, the junction kept 7 bases outside the gene matches. The CDR3 coding sequence is TGTGCCAGCAGTTCACGACTAGCGGGAGGTGTAGATACGCAGTATTTT. As protein: CASSSRLAGGVDTQYF.

The chain employs TRBV7-9 and TRBJ2-3; no clear D gene. V lost 1 base, J lost 0 bases, and 8 bases lay in between. Germline V gives CDR1 SEHNR, CDR2 FQNEAQ (reference sequence). CDR3 length: 15 amino acids. Here the CDR3 reads CASSLDAPSTDTQYF. DNA of the CDR3: TGTGCCAGCAGCTTAGATGCCCCTAGCACAGATACGCAGTATTTT.

This clone was recorded a few times. The chain has TRBV19 and TRBJ1-5; TRBD1 aligns across 8 bases. Germline V lookup: CDR1 LNHDA, CDR2 SQIVND (reference sequence). Germline trimming cut 4 bases from V and 4 bases from J; bases unmatched to any gene: 9. The CDR3 is 16 amino acids. DNA of the CDR3: TGTGCCAGTAGTAGCCGAAACAGGGGGTATAATCAGCCCCAGCATTTT. Translating gives CASSSRNRGYNQPQHF.

The chain combines TRBV11-2 with TRBJ1-2, with D possibly being TRBD1 (6 bases). Trimming cost V 5 bases and J 4 bases, with 14 bases left between them. CDR1 is SGHAT and CDR2 is FQNNGV in the germline V gene. The CDR3 has 14 residues. The chain's CDR3 is CASSPRTALYGYTF. CDR3 in DNA: TGTGCCAGCAGCCCACGGACAGCCCTCTATGGCTACACCTTC.

This clone has only a few counts. V is TRBV30 and J is TRBJ2-5; D is unresolved. The V gene's germline CDR1 is GTSNPN and CDR2 SVGIG (reference sequence). The CDR3 sequence is 11 residues long. Deletions cut 0 bases from V and 10 bases from J, with 9 bases between. The CDR3, as DNA: TGTGCCTGGAGTGTACGGGCCCTCCAGTACTTC. Protein sequence: CAWSVRALQYF.

The chain employs TRBV19 and TRBJ1-5, with a possible D match to TRBD1 (6 bases). Germline values: CDR1 LNHDA, CDR2 SQIVND (reference sequence). V was shortened by 1 base and J by 0 bases, with 10 bases between the two germline ends. The CDR3 extends over 16 amino acids. CDR3 DNA: TGTGCCAGTAGTATAGGGACAGTTTATAGCAATCAGCCCCAGCATTTT. Its translation: CASSIGTVYSNQPQHF. The whole variable domain, remainder taken from reference TRBV19 and TRBJ1-5, is DGGITQSPKYLFRKEGQNVTLSCEQNLNHDAMYWYRQDPGQGLRLIYYSQIVNDFQKGDIAEGYSVSREKKESFPLTVTSAQKNPTAFYLCASSIGTVYSNQPQHFGDGTRLSIL.

This chain joins TRBV6-5 and TRBJ1-2; 7 bases fit TRBD1. Trimming at V came to 6 bases and at J to 4 bases, leaving 8 bases not matched to a gene. The germline V gene has CDR1 MNHEY and CDR2 SVGAGI. This CDR3 has 14 amino acids. The CDR3 reads CASRRQGYGYGYTF. Written as DNA, the CDR3 is TGTGCCAGCAGGCGACAGGGTTACGGCTATGGCTACACCTTC.

This rearrangement joins TRBV7-9 to TRBJ2-7; the match to TRBD2 covers 13 bases. J was trimmed by 3 bases and V by 5 bases; bases with no gene match: 4. Germline values: CDR1 SEHNR, CDR2 FQNEAQ (reference sequence). This CDR3 has 15 amino acids. CDR3 DNA sequence: TGTGCCAGCAGCCCGGGACTAGCGGGAAGCTACGAGCAGTACTTC. This translates into CASSPGLAGSYEQYF. The variable domain in full, completed from reference TRBV7-9 and TRBJ2-7, reads DTGVSQNPRHKITKRGQNVTFRCDPISEHNRLYWYRQTLGQGPEFLTYFQNEAQLEKSRLLSDRFSAERPKGSFSTLEIQRTEQGDSAMYLCASSPGLAGSYEQYFGPGTRLTVT.

The CDR3 sequence: CASSFRPGLAGKFSYEQYF. In DNA, the CDR3 is TGCGCCAGCAGCTTCCGCCCGGGACTAGCGGGGAAATTTTCCTACGAGCAGTACTTC. The V call is TRBV5-1, the J call TRBJ2-7; TRBD2 aligns across 13 bases. This CDR3 is 19 amino acids long. Trimming cost V 2 bases and J 1 base; bases outside gene matches: 12. CDR1 and CDR2 from the germline V gene are SGHRS and YFSETQ. Looking up the rest from reference TRBV5-1 and TRBJ2-7 gives the full variable domain: KAGVTQTPRYLIKTRGQQVTLSCSPISGHRSVSWYQQTPGQGLQFLFEYFSETQRNKGNFPGRFSGRQFSNSRSEMNVSTLELGDSALYLCASSFRPGLAGKFSYEQYFGPGTRLTVT.

The rearrangement joins TRBV18 to TRBJ1-2; 8 bases align to TRBD1. Germline CDR1 KGHSH, CDR2 LQKENI. With V trimmed by 3 bases and J by 4 bases, 1 base remained unmatched. This CDR3 has 13 amino acids. CDR3 bases: TGTGCCAGCTCACCCAGGGGGCCCTATGGCTACACCTTC. This gives the protein CASSPRGPYGYTF.

The gene calls are TRBV27 and TRBJ2-7; no clear D. V gave up 3 bases and J gave up 3 bases, with 15 bases separating them. Germline-derived CDR1 and CDR2 are MNHEY and SMNVEV (reference sequence). The CDR3 consists of 15 residues. CDR3 DNA sequence: TGTGCCAGCAGTTTTACCCTCGGACCGATCTACGAGCAGTACTTC. Its translation is CASSFTLGPIYEQYF.

A remark on this clone: A far larger clone differs by one base, so this is likely a read error. This sequence joins TRBV9 and TRBJ2-3; no definite D call. Germline V gives CDR1 SGDLS, CDR2 YYNGEE. The CDR3 loop spans 16 amino acids. The V end lost 4 bases, the J end lost 2 bases, and 17 bases lay between the germline ends. CDR3 bases: TGTGCCAGCAGCACCAGTGAGGTAGCTATCACAGATACGCAGTATTTT. The encoded protein is CASSTSEVAITDTQYF.

There are a few counts of this clone. The chain joins TRBV18 to TRBJ2-1; 12 bases fit TRBD2. After removal of 8 bases from V and 7 bases from J, the junction contained 15 bases not matched to a gene. The CDR3 loop spans 17 amino acids. Germline V gene sequence: CDR1 KGHSH, CDR2 LQKENI. The DNA for the CDR3 is TGTGCCAGCCCCCACGATCGACTAGCGGGAGTTGGTAATGAGCAGTTCTTC. Protein: CASPHDRLAGVGNEQFF.

In its sample, this clone is large. The chain links TRBV12-2 to TRBJ2-7; TRBD1, as called in the table, went unchecked against the DNA. TRBV12-2 is recorded as a pseudogene. This CDR3 has 16 residues. The chain's CDR3 is CASRLPRDRGRDEQYF. The CDR3 DNA is TGTGCAAGTCGCTTACCACGGGACAGGGGACGGGACGAGCAGTACTTC.

This clone was detected only a few times. Other DNA sequences in this sample translate to the same CDR3. The chain recombines TRBV4-1 with TRBJ1-2, with 9 nucleotides matching TRBD1. Germline V gene sequence: CDR1 MGHRA, CDR2 YSYEKL. The CDR3 is 13 amino acids. Losses at the gene ends were 0 bases for V and 8 bases for J; bases not matched to a gene: 1. CDR3 coding DNA: TGCGCCAGCAGCCAAGAAACAGGGGGCGGCTACACCTTC. Its translation: CASSQETGGGYTF.

This clone was observed a few times. V is TRBV6-5 and J is TRBJ1-3; unclear D gene. Trimming took off 0 bases at V and 4 bases at J, with 10 bases between the two ends. The CDR3 has 15 residues. Germline loops: CDR1 MNHEY, CDR2 SVGAGI. CDR3 coding DNA: TGTGCCAGCAGTTACTCTTCCGGGGTCGGAAACACCATATATTTT. Amino acid sequence: CASSYSSGVGNTIYF.

This clone was seen only a few times. The CDR3 region is CASSATLGSSYEQYF. In DNA form, the CDR3 reads TGTGCCAGCAGCGCCACCCTAGGCAGCTCCTACGAGCAGTACTTC. V usage is TRBV7-4 and J usage is TRBJ2-7, with D unclear. The V end was cut by 5 bases, the J end by 0 bases, with 14 bases between. The germline V gene encodes CDR1 SGHVT and CDR2 SQSDAQ. The CDR3 is 15 amino acids.

V usage is TRBV28 and J usage is TRBJ1-1; D is unresolved. Germline V lookup: CDR1 MDHEN, CDR2 SYDVKM. There are 12 residues in the CDR3. Trimming stripped 5 bases from V and 11 bases from J, with 15 bases between. This chain's CDR3 is CASSISRGRAFF. CDR3 sequence (DNA): TGTGCCAGCAGTATATCTCGAGGGAGGGCTTTCTTT.

The chain uses TRBV11-3 and TRBJ1-1; TRBD1 might be the D (6 bases). The V end was cut by 5 bases, the J end by 1 base, with 11 bases between. The CDR3 consists of 14 residues. Looked up from germline, CDR1 is SGHNT and CDR2 is YENEEA. The CDR3 nucleotides are TGTGCCAGCAGCCCCAGACAGGAGAACACTGAAGCTTTCTTT. It is translated as CASSPRQENTEAFF.

This clone has a handful of counts. The V gene is TRBV19, the J gene TRBJ2-1; the match to TRBD2 covers 10 bases. The CDR3 covers 18 residues. Losses at the gene ends were 3 bases for V and 6 bases for J; bases not matched to a gene: 14. Germline loops: CDR1 LNHDA, CDR2 SQIVND (reference sequence). In DNA form, the CDR3 reads TGTGCCAGTAGTATGGGGGGTGTACTAGCGGGATTGGGCAATGAGCAGTTCTTC. Translation gives CASSMGGVLAGLGNEQFF.

By share, this clone counts as medium-sized (0.01 to 0.1%). The chain couples TRBV18 to TRBJ1-5; D is undetermined. Looked up from germline, CDR1 is KGHSH and CDR2 is LQKENI. V lost 3 bases and J lost 1, with 4 bases in between. This CDR3 region has 13 residues. The chain's CDR3 is CASSPRSNQPQHF. In nucleotides, the CDR3 is TGTGCCAGCTCACCGAGAAGCAATCAGCCCCAGCATTTT.

This sequence joins TRBV2 and TRBJ1-1; 9 nucleotides line up with TRBD1. V trimming: 6 bases; J trimming: 5 bases; junction bases outside the gene matches: 10. The length of the CDR3 is 15 residues. Germline CDR1 and CDR2: SNHLY and FYNNEI. The CDR3 is CASSPGQGWGTEAFF. The CDR3 bases are TGTGCCAGCAGCCCGGGACAGGGATGGGGGACTGAAGCTTTCTTT.

This clone has only a few counts. The gene calls are TRBV5-1 and TRBJ1-2; D not resolved. This CDR3 comprises 15 residues. V gave up 5 bases and J gave up 4 bases, with 18 bases separating them. Germline V gives CDR1 SGHRS, CDR2 YFSETQ. CDR3 DNA: TGCGCCAGCAGTTATTGGGTTGACATCCCCTATGGCTACACCTTC. It encodes CASSYWVDIPYGYTF.